This TCR beta chain is drawn from a study of shared clonotypes between healthy human individuals. Some clones are missing from TCRdb's copy, which holds only in-frame ones; the method was immunoSEQ multiplex PCR. Among about 2 million clones listed, around 96% were seen once. In the naive CD8 group, cells lacked CD45RO and were positively selected for CCR7, so terminally differentiated effector memory CD45RA+ cells were left out. The study enrolled healthy HIV-negative adults without recent acute infections or vaccinations as donors. Donors comprised only Caucasian adults living in Nashville, Tennessee. Trimming left V 1 base short and J 3 bases short, with 6 bases between. Germline CDR1 is MGHRA and CDR2 is YSYEKL. The CDR3 is 14 amino acids.

The sample consisted of naive CD8+ T cells sorted from blood. The TCR was taken from a man younger than 35 in good health. The J gene is TRBJ2-2, the V gene TRBV4-1; D gene unclear. CDR3 bases: TGCGCCAGCAGCCAAGTAATGGACACCGGGGAGCTGTTTTTT. Its translation: CASSQVMDTGELFF.